Below, 3 T cell receptor beta chains from the same sample are listed, as sequenced in a study of blood T cell repertoires in COVID-19. Sequenced by immunoSEQ multiplex PCR; TCRdb stores in-frame clones only, minus some. The sample has approximately 250,000 clones, under 95% seen once; the top ten hold around 2.8%. Input material: PBMCs or T cells enriched from blood (not recorded which). These receptors were collected from a man aged 35 to 55 who had been exposed to COVID-19.

J is TRBJ2-2 and V is TRBV28, with 8 bases that match TRBD2. The CDR3 totals 14 residues. Germline V gene lookup returns CDR1 MDHEN and CDR2 SYDVKM. Trimming took 3 bases from V and 6 from J; bases not matched to a gene: 3. The CDR3 nucleotides read TGTGCCAGCAGTTTCTGGACTAGCTCCGGGGAGCTGTTTTTT. Its translation: CASSFWTSSGELFF. Full variable domain (remainder filled in from reference TRBV28 and TRBJ2-2): DVKVTQSSRYLVKRTGEKVFLECVQDMDHENMFWYRQDPGLGLRLIYFSYDVKMKEKGDIPEGYSVSREKKERFSLILESASTNQTSMYLCASSFWTSSGELFFGEGSRLTVL.

The chain links TRBV19 to TRBJ1-4; D might be TRBD1 (6 bases). Trimming shortened V by 9 bases and J by 8 bases, and 16 bases separated the two germline ends. The germline gives CDR1 LNHDA, CDR2 SQIVND (reference sequence). The CDR3 length is 13 residues. The CDR3 reads CASTGQSLEKLFF. CDR3 bases: TGTGCCAGCACTGGACAGTCCCTCGAAAAACTGTTTTTT.

The chain joins TRBV7-9 to TRBJ1-1; D remains ambiguous. The CDR3 runs 11 residues. In germline, CDR1 is SEHNR, CDR2 FQNEAQ (reference sequence). V was pared by 7 bases and J by 0 bases, with 3 bases between. This chain's CDR3 is CASNMNTEAFF. Written as DNA, the CDR3 is TGTGCCAGCAATATGAACACTGAAGCTTTCTTT. Based on the CDR3 plus reference TRBV7-9 and TRBJ1-1, the full variable domain is DTGVSQNPRHKITKRGQNVTFRCDPISEHNRLYWYRQTLGQGPEFLTYFQNEAQLEKSRLLSDRFSAERPKGSFSTLEIQRTEQGDSAMYLCASNMNTEAFFGQGTRLTVV.